The sequence of this T cell receptor (beta chain) was determined in a study of T-cell reconstitution after alpha-beta-depleted transplantation in children. General study results and limits: Expanded graft clones numbering several hundred reportedly gave rise to alpha-beta T cells about two months after transplant. Certain patients had high TCRbeta diversity at day 60, and it came from recipient T cells and thymic progenitors that survived. Newly produced T cells mostly provided counts and TCRbeta diversity after one year, as hyperexpanded clones declined.

Details on this clonotype: Its antigen is undetermined.

For TCRbeta, the library was prepared with unique molecular identifiers. TCRdb analysed the PCR reads with MiXCR anew, one entry per CDR3 protein. The data hold about 540,000 distinct CDR3 sequences, with about a quarter observed a single time. The CDR3 loop spans 14 amino acids. V lost 0 bases and J lost 4, with 7 bases in between. Germline CDR1 reads SGHTA; CDR2 reads FQGTGA. The TCR comes from a boy less than two years old with Wiskott-Aldrich syndrome, due to receive a stem cell transplant. This specimen consisted of PBMCs, obtained before TCRalphabeta/CD19-depleted stem cell transplant. This chain links TRBV7-3 with TRBJ2-1, with no clear D. CDR3 nucleotide sequence: TGTGCCAGCAGCTTAACCGGGCGTTACAATGAGCAGTTCTTC. Translation gives CASSLTGRYNEQFF.